Listed here is a single T cell receptor beta chain. This sample was taken from a study of T-cell reconstitution after alpha-beta-depleted transplantation in children. Preparation of the TCRbeta library was carried out with unique molecular identifiers. TCRdb re-called the PCR reads with MiXCR, one entry per CDR3 protein. This table has some 500,000 distinct CDR3 sequences, about 18% appearing once. V lost 7 bases and J lost 7, with 11 bases in between. The CDR3 extends over 12 amino acids. Per the germline V gene, CDR1 is MNHNS and CDR2 is SASEGT. The sample in question was PBMCs from the stem cell graft donor, obtained from the stem cell graft. The receptor was derived from a human donor who donated a stem cell graft to a child with acute lymphoblastic leukemia. This sequence joins TRBV6-1 and TRBJ2-1, with a weak D call TRBD1 (6 bases). The CDR3 sequence is CASTRTANEQFF. CDR3 DNA: TGTGCCAGCACTAGGACAGCAAATGAGCAGTTCTTC.